Given below is one T cell receptor (beta chain) in context. Antigen specificity is unknown. Other DNA sequences of this sample code for an identical CDR3. This entry belongs to a study of cytomegalovirus exposure and HLA in healthy donors. Study summary: It was reported in a later analysis that the 90 to 150 validation repertoires used the same platform as the approximately 670 first-cohort repertoires.

This table comes from immunoSEQ multiplex PCR, and its TCRdb copy is limited to in-frame clones, with some not included. This table has 130,000 or so clones, nearly 90% appearing once. This CDR3 is 12 amino acids long. Germline lookup yields CDR1 SQVTM and CDR2 ANQGSEA. V lost 4 bases, J lost 2 bases, and 9 bases lay in between. Overall study findings and caveats: According to the study, around 150 TCR beta chains were cytomegalovirus-associated. In vitro, three CMV-associated chains proved specific for CMV antigens. According to reports, the classifier identified cytomegalovirus status with high specificity and sensitivity.

The source of this sequence is a woman under 30 in good health and CMV-seronegative. Sequences were obtained from PBMCs. The chain combines TRBV29-1 with TRBJ2-7; D is possibly TRBD1 (6 bases). The CDR3 loop reads CSVGRGAYEQYF. CDR3 nucleotides: TGCAGCGTTGGCAGGGGAGCCTACGAGCAGTACTTC.